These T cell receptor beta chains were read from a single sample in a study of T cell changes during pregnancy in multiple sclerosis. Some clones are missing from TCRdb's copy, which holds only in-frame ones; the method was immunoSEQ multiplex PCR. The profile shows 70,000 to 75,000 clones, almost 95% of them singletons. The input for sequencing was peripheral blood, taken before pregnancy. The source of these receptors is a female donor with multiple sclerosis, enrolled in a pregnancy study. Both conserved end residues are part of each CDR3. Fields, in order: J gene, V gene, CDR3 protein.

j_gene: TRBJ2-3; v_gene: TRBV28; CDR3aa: CASRRSSSTDTQYF
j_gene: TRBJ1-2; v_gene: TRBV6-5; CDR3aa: CASSYSRGLDGYTF
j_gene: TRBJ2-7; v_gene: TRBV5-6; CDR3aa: CASSLTRGTTYEQYF
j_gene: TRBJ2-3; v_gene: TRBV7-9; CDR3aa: CASSLTGVFGSDTQYF
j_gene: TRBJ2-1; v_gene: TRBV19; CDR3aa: CASSIDRGAYNEQFF
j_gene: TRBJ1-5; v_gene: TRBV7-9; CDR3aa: CASSSTVANQPQHF
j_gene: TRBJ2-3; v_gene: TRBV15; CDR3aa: CATSRDPAGGTDTQYF
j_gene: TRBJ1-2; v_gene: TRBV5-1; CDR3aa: CARGRTGGTYGYTF
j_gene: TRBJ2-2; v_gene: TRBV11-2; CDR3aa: CASSLRATGGRSNTGELFF
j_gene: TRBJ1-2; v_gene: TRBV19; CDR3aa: CASNRGEGYGYTF
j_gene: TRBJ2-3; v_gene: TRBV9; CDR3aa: CASSVAGGRATDTQYF
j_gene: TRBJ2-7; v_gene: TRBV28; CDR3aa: CASSINQGLAGVYEQYF
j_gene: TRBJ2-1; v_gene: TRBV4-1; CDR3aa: CASSQDYYNEQFF
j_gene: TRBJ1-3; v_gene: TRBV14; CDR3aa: CASSLGLGNTIYF
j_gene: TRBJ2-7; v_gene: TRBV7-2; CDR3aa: CASSGEGAKYEQYF
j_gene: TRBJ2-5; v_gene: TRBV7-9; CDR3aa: CASSLDYWTQYF
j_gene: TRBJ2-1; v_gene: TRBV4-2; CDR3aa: CASSPRGSGANEQFF
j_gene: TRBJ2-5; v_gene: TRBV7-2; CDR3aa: CASSPGTSGGQETQYF
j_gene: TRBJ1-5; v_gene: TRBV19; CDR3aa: CASSNRQVPQPQHF
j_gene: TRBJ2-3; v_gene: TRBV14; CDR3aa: CASKREFTDTQYF
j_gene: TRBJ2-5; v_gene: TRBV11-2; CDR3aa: CASSSTSGPQETQYF
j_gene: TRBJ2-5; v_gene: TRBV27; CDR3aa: CASSLTSGRLSETQYF
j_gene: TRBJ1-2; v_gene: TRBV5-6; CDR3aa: CASSLVRGYGGYTF
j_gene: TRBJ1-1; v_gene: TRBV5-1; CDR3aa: CASSLRGRGNTEAFF